The TCR beta chain under discussion was sequenced for a study of T-cell reconstitution after alpha-beta-depleted transplantation in children. The germline V gene encodes CDR1 SGHRS and CDR2 YFSETQ. V lost 0 bases and J lost 7, with 13 bases in between. This CDR3 contains 14 residues. This clonotype was observed many times. Its antigen is as yet unknown. Unique molecular identifiers were incorporated into the prepared TCRbeta library. TCRdb used MiXCR to reprocess the PCR reads, holding one entry per CDR3 protein. This table holds about 440,000 distinct CDR3 sequences, roughly 43% found once. Study-wide results and caveats: Day-60 TCRbeta diversity that was high in some patients was derived from surviving recipient T cells and thymic progenitors. T-cell numbers and diversity, one year after transplant, stemmed largely from T cells that were newly produced. Roughly two months post-transplant, alpha-beta T cells reportedly originated from several hundred graft clones that had expanded.

The rearrangement links TRBV5-1 to TRBJ1-1, with D perhaps TRBD1 (5 bases). Specimen: PBMCs, collected before TCRalphabeta/CD19-depleted stem cell transplant. The sequence was obtained from a girl aged 2-10 years with aplastic anemia, due to receive a stem cell transplant. The CDR3, as DNA: TGCGCCAGCAGCTTGGGCGGGGACGAGGATGAAGCTTTCTTT. Its translation: CASSLGGDEDEAFF.